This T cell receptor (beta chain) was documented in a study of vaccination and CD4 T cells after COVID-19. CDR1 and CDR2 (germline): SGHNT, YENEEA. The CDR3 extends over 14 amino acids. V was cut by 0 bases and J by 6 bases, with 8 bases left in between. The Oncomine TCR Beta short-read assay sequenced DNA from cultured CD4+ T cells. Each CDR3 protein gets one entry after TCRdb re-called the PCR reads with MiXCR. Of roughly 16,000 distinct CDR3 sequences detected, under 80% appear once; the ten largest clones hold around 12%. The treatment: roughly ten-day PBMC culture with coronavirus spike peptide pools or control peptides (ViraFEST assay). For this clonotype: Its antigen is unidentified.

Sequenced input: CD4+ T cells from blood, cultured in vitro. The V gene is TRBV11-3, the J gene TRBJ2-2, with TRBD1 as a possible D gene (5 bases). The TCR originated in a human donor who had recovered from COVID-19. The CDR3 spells CASSLEGAAGELFF. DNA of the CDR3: TGTGCCAGCAGCTTAGAAGGGGCGGCCGGGGAGCTGTTTTTT. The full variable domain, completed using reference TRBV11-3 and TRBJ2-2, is EAGVVQSPRYKIIEKKQPVAFWCNPISGHNTLYWYLQNLGQGPELLIRYENEEAVDDSQLPKDRFSAERLKGVDSTLKIQPAELGDSAVYLCASSLEGAAGELFFGEGSRLTVL.